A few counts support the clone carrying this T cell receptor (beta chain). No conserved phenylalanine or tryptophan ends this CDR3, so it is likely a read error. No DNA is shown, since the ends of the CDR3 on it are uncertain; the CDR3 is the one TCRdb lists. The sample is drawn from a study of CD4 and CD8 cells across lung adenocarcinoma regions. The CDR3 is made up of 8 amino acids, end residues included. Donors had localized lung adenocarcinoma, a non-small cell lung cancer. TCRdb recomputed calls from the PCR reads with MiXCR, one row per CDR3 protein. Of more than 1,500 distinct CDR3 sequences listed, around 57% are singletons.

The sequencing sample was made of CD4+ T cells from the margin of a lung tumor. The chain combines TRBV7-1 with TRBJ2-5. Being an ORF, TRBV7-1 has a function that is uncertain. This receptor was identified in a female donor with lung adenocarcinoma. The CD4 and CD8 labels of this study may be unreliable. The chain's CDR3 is CAQQLIEN.